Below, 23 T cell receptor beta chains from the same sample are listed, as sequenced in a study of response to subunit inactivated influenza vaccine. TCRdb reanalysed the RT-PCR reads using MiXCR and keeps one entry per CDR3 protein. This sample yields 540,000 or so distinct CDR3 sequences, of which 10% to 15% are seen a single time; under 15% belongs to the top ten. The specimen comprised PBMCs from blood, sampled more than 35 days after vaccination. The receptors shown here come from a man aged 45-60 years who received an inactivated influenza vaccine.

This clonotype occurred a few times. The CDR3 protein is CSARTGGLGELFF. In nucleotides, the CDR3 is TGCAGTGCTAGAACAGGGGGCTTGGGGGAGCTGTTTTTT. The rearrangement links TRBV20-1 to TRBJ2-2; 9 positions agree with TRBD1. CDR1 and CDR2 (germline): DFQATT, SNEGSKA (reference sequence). The CDR3 is 13 amino acids. Trimming at V came to 2 bases and at J to 8 bases, leaving 3 bases not matched to a gene.

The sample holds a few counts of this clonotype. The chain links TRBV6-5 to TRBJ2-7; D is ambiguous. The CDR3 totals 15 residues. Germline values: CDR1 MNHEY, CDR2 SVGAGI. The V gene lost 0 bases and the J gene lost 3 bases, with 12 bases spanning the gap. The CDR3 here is CASSYSGVQLYEQYF. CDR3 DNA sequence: TGTGCCAGCAGTTACTCTGGGGTCCAACTCTACGAGCAGTACTTC.

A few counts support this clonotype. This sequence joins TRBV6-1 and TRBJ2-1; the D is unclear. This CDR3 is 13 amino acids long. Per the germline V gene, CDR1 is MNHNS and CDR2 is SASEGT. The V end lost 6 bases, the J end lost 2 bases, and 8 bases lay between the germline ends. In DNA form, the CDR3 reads TGTGCCAGCAGGGGTAACACCTACAATGAGCAGTTCTTC. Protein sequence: CASRGNTYNEQFF.

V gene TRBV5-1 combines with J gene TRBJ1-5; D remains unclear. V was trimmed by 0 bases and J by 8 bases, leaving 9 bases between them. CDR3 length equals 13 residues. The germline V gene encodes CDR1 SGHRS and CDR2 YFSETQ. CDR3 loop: CASSLGGNEPQHF. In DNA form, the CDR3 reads TGCGCCAGCAGCTTGGGAGGAAATGAGCCCCAGCATTTT.

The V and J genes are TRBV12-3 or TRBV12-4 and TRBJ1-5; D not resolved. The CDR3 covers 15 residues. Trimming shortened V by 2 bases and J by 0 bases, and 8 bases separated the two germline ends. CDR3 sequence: CASSLYGYSNQPQHF. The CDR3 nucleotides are TGTGCCAGCAGTTTATACGGTTATAGCAATCAGCCCCAGCATTTT.

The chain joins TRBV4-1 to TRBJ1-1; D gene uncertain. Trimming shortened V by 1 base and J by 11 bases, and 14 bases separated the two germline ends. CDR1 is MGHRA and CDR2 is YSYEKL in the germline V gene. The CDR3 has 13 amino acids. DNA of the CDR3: TGCGCCAGCAGCCAAGTTCTAGCCCCGAAGGCTTTCTTT. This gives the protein CASSQVLAPKAFF.

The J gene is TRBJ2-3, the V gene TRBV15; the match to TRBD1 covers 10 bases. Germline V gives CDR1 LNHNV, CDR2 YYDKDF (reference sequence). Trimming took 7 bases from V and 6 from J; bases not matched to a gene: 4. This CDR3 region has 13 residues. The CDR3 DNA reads TGTGCCACCACCCGACAGGGGGCGGATACGCAGTATTTT. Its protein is CATTRQGADTQYF.

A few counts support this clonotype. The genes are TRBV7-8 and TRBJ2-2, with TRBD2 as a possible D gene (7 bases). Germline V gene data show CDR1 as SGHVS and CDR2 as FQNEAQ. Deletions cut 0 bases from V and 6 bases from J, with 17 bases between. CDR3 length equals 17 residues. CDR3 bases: TGTGCCAGCAGCTTAGCGCTTCGGGGGGCGATTCCCGGGGAGCTGTTTTTT. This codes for CASSLALRGAIPGELFF.

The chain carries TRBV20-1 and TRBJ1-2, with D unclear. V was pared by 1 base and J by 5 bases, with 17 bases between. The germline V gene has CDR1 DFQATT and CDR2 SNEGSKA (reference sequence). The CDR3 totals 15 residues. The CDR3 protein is CSARAEMADVYGYTF. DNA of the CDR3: TGCAGTGCTAGAGCTGAGATGGCAGACGTATATGGCTACACCTTC.

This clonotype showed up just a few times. CDR3 coding DNA: TGTGCCAGCAGTTATGCAGCCATCATTTACAATGAGCAGTTCTTC. Translated, it gives CASSYAAIIYNEQFF. J is TRBJ2-1 and V is TRBV6-5; D remains unclear. Germline assignment: CDR1 MNHEY and CDR2 SVGAGI. The V end was cut by 3 bases, the J end by 4 bases, with 13 bases between. The length of the CDR3 is 15 residues.

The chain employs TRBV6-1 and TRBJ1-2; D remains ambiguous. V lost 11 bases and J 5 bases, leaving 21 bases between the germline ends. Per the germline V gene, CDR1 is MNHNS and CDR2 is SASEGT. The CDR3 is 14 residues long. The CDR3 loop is CALFWRPKEYGYTF. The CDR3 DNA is TGTGCCCTCTTCTGGAGACCGAAGGAGTATGGCTACACCTTC.

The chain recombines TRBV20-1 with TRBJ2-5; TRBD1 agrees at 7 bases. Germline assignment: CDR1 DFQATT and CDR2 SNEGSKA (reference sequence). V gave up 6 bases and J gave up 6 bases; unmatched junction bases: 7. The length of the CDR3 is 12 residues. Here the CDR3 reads CSAPDRLKTQYF. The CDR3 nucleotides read TGCAGTGCCCCGGACAGGCTGAAGACCCAGTACTTC.

The CDR3 region is CASSYSGTSAETQYF. The CDR3 bases are TGTGCCAGCAGTTACTCGGGGACTAGCGCTGAGACCCAGTACTTC. The chain uses TRBV6-5 and TRBJ2-5; TRBD2 matches at 10 bases. J gave up 5 bases and V 0 bases, and 3 bases lay outside the gene matches. The germline V gene encodes CDR1 MNHEY and CDR2 SVGAGI. The CDR3 totals 15 residues.

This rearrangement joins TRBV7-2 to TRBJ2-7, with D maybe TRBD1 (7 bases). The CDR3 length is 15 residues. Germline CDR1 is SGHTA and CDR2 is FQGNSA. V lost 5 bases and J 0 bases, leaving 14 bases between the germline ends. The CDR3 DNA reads TGTGCCAGCAGCCCCGCGGGACAGTCCTCCTACGAGCAGTACTTC. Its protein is CASSPAGQSSYEQYF. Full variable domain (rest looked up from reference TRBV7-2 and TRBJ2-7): GAGVSQSPSNKVTEKGKDVELRCDPISGHTALYWYRQSLGQGLEFLIYFQGNSAPDKSGLPSDRFSAERTGGSVSTLTIQRTQQEDSAVYLCASSPAGQSSYEQYFGPGTRLTVT.

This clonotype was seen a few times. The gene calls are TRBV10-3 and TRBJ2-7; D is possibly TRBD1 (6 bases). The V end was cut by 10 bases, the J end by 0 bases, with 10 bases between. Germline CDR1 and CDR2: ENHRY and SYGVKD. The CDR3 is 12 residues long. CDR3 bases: TGTGCCACCCGGACAGACTCCTACGAGCAGTACTTC. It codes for CATRTDSYEQYF.

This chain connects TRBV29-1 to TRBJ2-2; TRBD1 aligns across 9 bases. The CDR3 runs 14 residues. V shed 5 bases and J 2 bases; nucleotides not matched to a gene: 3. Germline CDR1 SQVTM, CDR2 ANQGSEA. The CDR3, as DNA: TGCAGCGTTTTACAGGGGGCCAACACCGGGGAGCTGTTTTTT. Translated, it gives CSVLQGANTGELFF.

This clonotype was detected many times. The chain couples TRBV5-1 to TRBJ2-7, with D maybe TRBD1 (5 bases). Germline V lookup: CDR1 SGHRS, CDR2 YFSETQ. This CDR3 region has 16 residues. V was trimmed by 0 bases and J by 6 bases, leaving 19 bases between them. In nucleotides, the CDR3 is TGCGCCAGCAGCTTGGAGGAGCAGGGATATCCCGGCGAGCAGTACTTC. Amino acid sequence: CASSLEEQGYPGEQYF.

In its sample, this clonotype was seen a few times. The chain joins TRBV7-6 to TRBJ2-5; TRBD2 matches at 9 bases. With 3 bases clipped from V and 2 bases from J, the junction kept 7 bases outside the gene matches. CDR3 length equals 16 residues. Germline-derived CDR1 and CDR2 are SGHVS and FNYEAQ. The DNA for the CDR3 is TGTGCCAGCAGCTTTAGCACTAGCGGGCTACAAGAGACCCAGTACTTC. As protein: CASSFSTSGLQETQYF.

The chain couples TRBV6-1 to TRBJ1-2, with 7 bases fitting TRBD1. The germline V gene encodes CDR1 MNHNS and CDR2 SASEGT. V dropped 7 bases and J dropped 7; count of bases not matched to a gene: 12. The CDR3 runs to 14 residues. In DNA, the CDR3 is TGTGCCAGCACTCGGACAGGTATAAGGACTGGCTACACCTTC. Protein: CASTRTGIRTGYTF.

The CDR3 loop reads CASSLTVPSYEQYF. DNA for the CDR3: TGTGCCAGCAGCTTGACGGTTCCTTCCTACGAGCAGTACTTC. The rearrangement uses TRBV7-2 and TRBJ2-7, with D unclear. CDR1 SGHTA and CDR2 FQGNSA come from the germline V gene. This CDR3 is 14 amino acids long. V lost 3 bases to trimming and J lost 1 base, with 10 bases between them.

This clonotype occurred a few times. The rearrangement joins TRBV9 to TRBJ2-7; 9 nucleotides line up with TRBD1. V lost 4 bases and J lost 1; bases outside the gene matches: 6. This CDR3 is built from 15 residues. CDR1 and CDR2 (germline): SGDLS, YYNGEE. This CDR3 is CASSSGQGKSYEQYF. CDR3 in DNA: TGTGCCAGCAGCTCCGGACAGGGGAAATCCTACGAGCAGTACTTC.

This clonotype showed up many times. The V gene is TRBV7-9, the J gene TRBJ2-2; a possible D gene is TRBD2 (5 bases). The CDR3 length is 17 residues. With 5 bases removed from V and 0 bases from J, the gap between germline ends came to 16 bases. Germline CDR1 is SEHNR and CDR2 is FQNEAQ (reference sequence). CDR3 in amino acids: CASSLYRLDSNTGELFF. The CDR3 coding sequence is TGTGCCAGCAGCCTCTACCGTCTGGACTCGAACACCGGGGAGCTGTTTTTT. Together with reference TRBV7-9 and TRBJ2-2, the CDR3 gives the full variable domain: DTGVSQNPRHKITKRGQNVTFRCDPISEHNRLYWYRQTLGQGPEFLTYFQNEAQLEKSRLLSDRFSAERPKGSFSTLEIQRTEQGDSAMYLCASSLYRLDSNTGELFFGEGSRLTVL.

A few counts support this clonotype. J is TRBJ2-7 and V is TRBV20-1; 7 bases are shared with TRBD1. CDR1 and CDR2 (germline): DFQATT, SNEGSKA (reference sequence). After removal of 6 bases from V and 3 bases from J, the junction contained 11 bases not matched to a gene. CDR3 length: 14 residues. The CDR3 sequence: CSARTGAGIYEQYF. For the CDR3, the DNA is TGCAGTGCCAGAACAGGGGCAGGAATCTACGAGCAGTACTTC.